The 4 T cell receptor beta chains in this list originate from one sample, sequenced in a study of vaccination effects on CD4 cells after COVID-19. The antigens these receptors bind are not known. CD4+ T cells specific for antigen were expanded with viral peptide pools by the ViraFEST assay before sequencing. The authors isolated CD4+ T cells after approximately 9 days of culture. Participants were given two doses of BNT162b2 or mRNA-1273 vaccine. TCRdb's copy holds only in-frame clones and misses some; the assay was immunoSEQ multiplex PCR. The sample carries about 24,000 clones, roughly three quarters recorded once. Source: CD4+ T cells from PBMCs cultured with SARS-CoV-2 spike peptides, taken after COVID-19 vaccination. The receptors were gathered from a human donor who received a COVID-19 vaccine.

The chain recombines TRBV6-5 with TRBJ2-7; 9 bases are shared with TRBD2. The CDR3 covers 13 residues. Germline V lookup: CDR1 MNHEY, CDR2 SVGAGI. Trimming at V came to 8 bases and at J to 2 bases, leaving 4 bases not matched to a gene. In DNA form, the CDR3 reads TGTGCCAGCCTAGCGGGACTTACCTACGAGCAGTACTTC. As protein: CASLAGLTYEQYF.

The chain links TRBV6-4 to TRBJ2-3; D is unresolved. This CDR3 region has 12 residues. Germline CDR1 and CDR2: MRHNA and SNTAGT. V gave up 8 bases and J gave up 6 bases, with 12 bases separating them. CDR3 region: CASGKGWDTQYF. The CDR3 DNA reads TGTGCCAGCGGGAAGGGATGGGATACGCAGTATTTT.

The V gene is TRBV5-1, the J gene TRBJ1-2; 9 positions match TRBD1. Trimming at V came to 3 bases and at J to 4 bases, leaving 7 bases not matched to a gene. CDR1 and CDR2 from the germline V gene are SGHRS and YFSETQ. This CDR3 region has 15 residues. CDR3 in DNA: TGCGCCAGCAGCTCAGGACAGGGGACCTTCTATGGCTACACCTTC. This sequence encodes CASSSGQGTFYGYTF.

This clone was seen a handful of times. This rearrangement joins TRBV25-1 to TRBJ1-2; D uncertain. The V end lost 4 bases, the J end lost 0 bases, and 12 bases lay between the germline ends. This CDR3 spans 15 amino acids. Germline CDR1 is MGHDK and CDR2 is SYGVNS. In DNA, the CDR3 is TGTGCCAGCAGTGGATCAGGACCAGCTAACTATGGCTACACCTTC. This codes for CASSGSGPANYGYTF.